The rows below give T cell receptor beta chains drawn from one sample of a study of T cells after yellow fever vaccination. TCRdb passed the 5' RACE reads through MiXCR, listing each CDR3 protein once. Among 500,000 to 650,000 distinct CDR3 sequences listed, about 13% were seen once. The sample here was PBMCs, taken on the day of the yellow fever booster vaccination. These receptors were obtained from a man aged 30-40 years who received the YFV17D yellow fever vaccine. Both conserved end residues are part of each CDR3. The order of the fields is D gene, J gene, clone size, V gene, CDR3 DNA, CDR3 protein. D genes are given only for firm matches. The listing skips clone size in some rows; elsewhere it reads once, few, many or a size class.

D: TRBD2; J: TRBJ2-5; size: NA; V: TRBV18; DNA: TGTGCCAGCTCACCACCGAGGACTAGCGGGAGTCAGGAGACCCAGTACTTC; CDR3: CASSPPRTSGSQETQYF
D: NA; J: TRBJ1-1; size: few; V: TRBV6-5; DNA: TGTGCCAGCAGTTACGACAGCCCGATACTGAACACTGAAGCTTTCTTT; CDR3: CASSYDSPILNTEAFF
D: TRBD2; J: TRBJ2-5; size: NA; V: TRBV6-1; DNA: TGTGCCAGCACCGTACTAGCGGGAGGGGGAGAGACCCAGTACTTC; CDR3: CASTVLAGGGETQYF
D: NA; J: TRBJ2-1; size: NA; V: TRBV20-1; DNA: TGCAGTGCTCGGACAGTTGAGCAGTTCTTC; CDR3: CSARTVEQFF
D: NA; J: TRBJ1-4; size: few; V: TRBV11-2; DNA: TGTGCCAGCAGCTTAAAGGGTCCTCATCGGAGTGAAAAACTGTTTTTT; CDR3: CASSLKGPHRSEKLFF
D: TRBD2; J: TRBJ2-2; size: few; V: TRBV20-1; DNA: TGCTGTGCTAGACCCCGGGGGACTAGCGTAACCGGGGAGCTGTTTTTT; CDR3: CCARPRGTSVTGELFF
D: NA; J: TRBJ2-7; size: few; V: TRBV11-2; DNA: TGTGCCAGCAGCTCCCCCGGCGCTAGTTCGGAGCGGACCTACGAGCAGTACTTC; CDR3: CASSSPGASSERTYEQYF
D: TRBD2; J: TRBJ2-5; size: few; V: TRBV7-2; DNA: TGTGCCAGCAGCTTACGTTTCACTAGCGAACTGCAAGAGACCCAGTACTTC; CDR3: CASSLRFTSELQETQYF
D: TRBD2; J: TRBJ2-5; size: NA; V: TRBV20-1; DNA: TGCAGTGCTAGTTCGGGAGGCCCCCGAGAGACCCAGTACTTC; CDR3: CSASSGGPRETQYF
D: TRBD2; J: TRBJ2-1; size: NA; V: TRBV10-1; DNA: TGCGCCAGCAGTGAATCGAGCGGGAGGGCCGCTGAGCAGTTCTTC; CDR3: CASSESSGRAAEQFF
D: NA; J: TRBJ1-1; size: NA; V: TRBV19; DNA: TGTGCCAGTAGTATGGGGGTTACCACTGAAGCTTTCTTT; CDR3: CASSMGVTTEAFF
D: NA; J: TRBJ1-2; size: NA; V: TRBV29-1; DNA: TGCAGCGTTGGGCTCGGCGCTAACTATGGCTACACCTTC; CDR3: CSVGLGANYGYTF
D: NA; J: TRBJ2-5; size: few; V: TRBV6-6; DNA: TGTGCCAGCAGTTTCCACCAAGAGACCCAGTACTTC; CDR3: CASSFHQETQYF
D: TRBD1; J: TRBJ2-7; size: few; V: TRBV6-1; DNA: TGTGCCAGCAGTCAGGCCGCAGGGACAGGGGTCAGGGAGCAGTACTTC; CDR3: CASSQAAGTGVREQYF
D: TRBD1; J: TRBJ2-3; size: NA; V: TRBV7-3; DNA: TGTGCCAGCACCCTCACCGGGACAGGGGGCACAGATACGCAGTATTTT; CDR3: CASTLTGTGGTDTQYF
D: NA; J: TRBJ2-1; size: NA; V: TRBV27; DNA: TGTGCCAGCATGCTAGGCCTCGGCAATGAGCAGTTCTTC; CDR3: CASMLGLGNEQFF
D: TRBD1; J: TRBJ2-5; size: few; V: TRBV5-1; DNA: TGCGCCAGCAGCTTTGCGGGCGACAGGGGGAAGACCCAGTACTTC; CDR3: CASSFAGDRGKTQYF
D: NA; J: TRBJ2-1; size: few; V: TRBV4-3; DNA: TGCGCCAGCAGCCAAGCCGGGACCAATGAGCAGTTCTTC; CDR3: CASSQAGTNEQFF
D: NA; J: TRBJ2-7; size: NA; V: TRBV7-2; DNA: TGTGCCAGCAGCCCTAACAGGGTTGACGAGCAGTACTTC; CDR3: CASSPNRVDEQYF
D: NA; J: TRBJ2-5; size: NA; V: TRBV20-1; DNA: TGCAGTGCTCCTTCTTTGGGGGAAGAGACCCAGTACTTC; CDR3: CSAPSLGEETQYF
D: NA; J: TRBJ2-7; size: NA; V: TRBV28; DNA: TGTGCCAGCAGAGAACGGGGCTACGAGCAGTACTTC; CDR3: CASRERGYEQYF
D: TRBD2; J: TRBJ2-5; size: few; V: TRBV5-1; DNA: TGCGCCAGCAAGACTAGCTCTATGGAGACCCAGTACTTC; CDR3: CASKTSSMETQYF
D: NA; J: TRBJ1-1; size: NA; V: TRBV18; DNA: TGTGCCAGCTCACCACCTACAGGGCTTCGGACTGAAGCTTTCTTT; CDR3: CASSPPTGLRTEAFF
D: TRBD1; J: TRBJ2-7; size: NA; V: TRBV5-1; DNA: TGCGCCAGCAGCTGGACCTCGACAGGGGGCAACTACGAGCAGTACTTC; CDR3: CASSWTSTGGNYEQYF
D: NA; J: TRBJ2-1; size: NA; V: TRBV12-3/TRBV12-4; DNA: TGTGCCAGCAGTTTCAGCGTCTATGATGAGCAGTTCTTC; CDR3: CASSFSVYDEQFF
D: TRBD2; J: TRBJ2-5; size: few; V: TRBV12-3/TRBV12-4; DNA: TGTGCCAGCAGTAATAGCGGGAGGCAGGAGACCCAGTACTTC; CDR3: CASSNSGRQETQYF
D: TRBD2; J: TRBJ2-7; size: NA; V: TRBV27; DNA: TGTGCCAGCAACTTTGCCGGGAGGAGCTCCTACGAGCAGTACTTC; CDR3: CASNFAGRSSYEQYF
D: TRBD1; J: TRBJ2-1; size: NA; V: TRBV12-3/TRBV12-4; DNA: TGTGCCAGCAGACCCGTGGGGGAGACAGGGGAGTACAATGAGCAGTTCTTC; CDR3: CASRPVGETGEYNEQFF
D: NA; J: TRBJ2-2; size: NA; V: TRBV5-4; DNA: TGTGCCAGCAGCTTGGGGGCGGCGTCAACCGGGGAGCTGTTTTTT; CDR3: CASSLGAASTGELFF
D: TRBD2; J: TRBJ2-4; size: NA; V: TRBV7-2; DNA: TGTGCCAGCAGCTTAGATGGGTTGGCGGGAGTGAACATTCAGTACTTC; CDR3: CASSLDGLAGVNIQYF
D: NA; J: TRBJ1-5; size: few; V: TRBV21-1; DNA: TGTGCCAGCAGCAATTTAGAAGGCGGGCAGCCCCAGCATTTT; CDR3: CASSNLEGGQPQHF
D: NA; J: TRBJ2-1; size: NA; V: TRBV27; DNA: TGTGCCAGCAGTTTGAGGGGCCCTGGTGAGCAGTTCTTC; CDR3: CASSLRGPGEQFF
D: NA; J: TRBJ2-5; size: few; V: TRBV7-9; DNA: TGTGCCAGCAGCTTCGGCGGGTCTTGGAGGGGCTTC; CDR3: CASSFGGSWRGF
D: TRBD2; J: TRBJ2-1; size: few; V: TRBV20-1; DNA: TGCAGTGCTAGACAACTAGCGGGAAACTACAATGAGCAGTTCTTC; CDR3: CSARQLAGNYNEQFF
D: TRBD2; J: TRBJ2-7; size: NA; V: TRBV3-1; DNA: TGTGCCAGCAGCCAGTGGGGGGGAGATCAGAACGAGCAGTACTTC; CDR3: CASSQWGGDQNEQYF
D: NA; J: TRBJ1-1; size: few; V: TRBV7-9; DNA: TGTGCCAGCAGCTCAATACGTCTCGGGGCGAGGTTTGAAGCTTTCTTT; CDR3: CASSSIRLGARFEAFF
D: NA; J: TRBJ1-4; size: NA; V: TRBV5-1; DNA: TGCGCCAGCAGCTCCTCAGGGGAATCGCATGAAAAACTGTTTTTT; CDR3: CASSSSGESHEKLFF
D: TRBD2; J: TRBJ2-1; size: NA; V: TRBV24-1; DNA: TGTGCCACCAGTGACCCAACGAGGACTAGCGGGAGTAATGAGCAGTTCTTC; CDR3: CATSDPTRTSGSNEQFF
D: NA; J: TRBJ2-1; size: NA; V: TRBV4-1; DNA: TGCGCCAGCAGCCGAGGGGGGGAATACAATGAGCAGTTCTTC; CDR3: CASSRGGEYNEQFF
D: NA; J: TRBJ2-5; size: NA; V: TRBV29-1; DNA: TGCAGCGTTGAATCTTGGTCAGATCAAGAGACCCAGTACTTC; CDR3: CSVESWSDQETQYF
D: NA; J: TRBJ1-1; size: few; V: TRBV5-6; DNA: TGTGCCAGCAGCTTTGGGGGCCCGGCGCCTTTCTTT; CDR3: CASSFGGPAPFF
D: NA; J: TRBJ2-5; size: NA; V: TRBV11-2; DNA: TGTGCCAGCAGCATAACAGCGGCTCCTAGGGAGACCCAGTACTTC; CDR3: CASSITAAPRETQYF
D: TRBD2; J: TRBJ2-1; size: few; V: TRBV7-2; DNA: TGTGCCAGCAGCTTAGATCCTAGCGGGATCGTGTTCTTC; CDR3: CASSLDPSGIVFF
D: NA; J: TRBJ1-4; size: few; V: TRBV27; DNA: TGTGCCAGCAGTGGACCGGGATATGGGGAAAAACTGTTTTTT; CDR3: CASSGPGYGEKLFF
D: TRBD2; J: TRBJ2-3; size: few; V: TRBV6-1; DNA: TGTGCCAGCAGACTGACTAGCGGGTTAACAGATACGCAGTATTTT; CDR3: CASRLTSGLTDTQYF
D: NA; J: TRBJ2-2; size: NA; V: TRBV5-1; DNA: TGCGCCAGCAGAACACAGGGTTTGGCCGGGGAGCTGTTTTTT; CDR3: CASRTQGLAGELFF
D: TRBD1; J: TRBJ1-2; size: NA; V: TRBV6-1; DNA: TGTGCCAGCAGGGACAGGATCCATGGCTACACCTTC; CDR3: CASRDRIHGYTF
D: NA; J: TRBJ2-7; size: few; V: TRBV7-9; DNA: TGTGCCAGCAGCTTAAGCCCTCTAGCGTTCTCCTACGAGCAGTACTTC; CDR3: CASSLSPLAFSYEQYF
D: NA; J: TRBJ2-3; size: many; V: TRBV5-1; DNA: TGTGCCAGCAGCAGCACAGATACGCAGTATTTT; CDR3: CASSSTDTQYF
D: NA; J: TRBJ2-7; size: NA; V: TRBV6-2/TRBV6-3; DNA: TGTGCCAGTGAGGAGGGCGGCGAGCAGTACTTC; CDR3: CASEEGGEQYF
D: NA; J: TRBJ2-5; size: NA; V: TRBV7-9; DNA: TGTGCCAGCAGCCCCCCCGGGTTAACAGAGACCCAGTACTTC; CDR3: CASSPPGLTETQYF
D: NA; J: TRBJ1-1; size: few; V: TRBV11-2; DNA: TGTGCCAGCAGCCTCCTAGTCACCACTCGCACTGAAGCTTTCTTT; CDR3: CASSLLVTTRTEAFF
D: NA; J: TRBJ2-5; size: NA; V: TRBV7-9; DNA: TGTGCCAGCAGAACCCGGACCGGCAGGGAGACCCAGTACTTC; CDR3: CASRTRTGRETQYF
D: NA; J: TRBJ2-7; size: few; V: TRBV20-1; DNA: TGCAGTGCTTACGACAGAGGCTACGAGCAGTACTTC; CDR3: CSAYDRGYEQYF
D: NA; J: TRBJ2-3; size: NA; V: TRBV21-1; DNA: TGTGCCAGCAGCAAAGGCCCTGACGTTTCGGAAAGCACAGATACGCAGTATTTT; CDR3: CASSKGPDVSESTDTQYF
D: NA; J: TRBJ2-1; size: few; V: TRBV6-5; DNA: TGTGCCAGCAGTTACTCGAATGGTGAGCAGTTCTTC; CDR3: CASSYSNGEQFF
D: TRBD2; J: TRBJ2-2; size: NA; V: TRBV3-1; DNA: TGTGCCAGCAGCCAAGAACGGTTACTAGCGGGAGGGCATTTTGCCGGGGAGCTGTTTTTT; CDR3: CASSQERLLAGGHFAGELFF
D: TRBD2; J: TRBJ2-3; size: NA; V: TRBV20-1; DNA: TGCAGTGCTAGAGATTCGGCGGGAGGGACTAATACGCAGTATTTT; CDR3: CSARDSAGGTNTQYF
D: NA; J: TRBJ2-1; size: NA; V: TRBV12-3/TRBV12-4; DNA: TGTGCCAGCAGTTTAGGGACACCGGTGGTTGGTGAGCAGTTCTTC; CDR3: CASSLGTPVVGEQFF